What follows describes a single T cell receptor (beta chain). Followed longitudinally, the Seattle patients had been enrolled during active infection. Per the original methods: For nucleated cells, counts were estimated from reference gene primer amplification. Here immunoSEQ multiplex PCR was the method, and the copy in TCRdb shows in-frame clones only, minus some. Clone size and V and J calls were adopted from that table, with D and trimming inferred from the DNA. The data hold around 170,000 clones, with approximately 86% observed a single time. This entry comes from a study of blood T cell repertoires in COVID-19. CDR1 SGHTA and CDR2 FQGNSA come from the germline V gene. Trimming at V came to 5 bases and at J to 3 bases, leaving 10 bases not matched to a gene. CDR3 size: 15 residues.

V and J are TRBV7-2 and TRBJ2-7; TRBD1 agrees at 7 bases. Sequencing used peripheral blood. The TCR comes from a man in his sixties with COVID-19, enrolled during active disease. The DNA for the CDR3 is TGTGCCAGCAGCCTAACCGGGACAGACTTCTACGAGCAGTACTTC. It is translated as CASSLTGTDFYEQYF.